Shown below are 19 T cell receptor beta chains from a single sample sequenced in a study of cytomegalovirus exposure and HLA in healthy donors (dated by TCRdb to the late 2010s). The library was prepared using the immunoSEQ multiplex PCR assay. For the multiplex PCR, a mixture combining 60 forward primers for TCR Vbeta segments and 13 reverse primers for TCR Jbeta segments was used. TCRdb holds this immuneACCESS table with in-frame rearrangements only. Some clones are missing; in checked studies, unresolved V genes explain under half, and the rest has no known cause. The sample profile shows tens of thousands of clones; roughly 73% of them were found once. Jointly, the top ten make up under 30% of the sample. Sample: PBMCs. Every receptor here comes from a middle-aged woman in good health and CMV-seropositive.

This clone was detected a few times. A read error may produce the germline difference seen at one junction end. The J gene is TRBJ2-1, the V gene TRBV7-9; TRBD2 aligns across 11 bases. Per germline, CDR1 SEHNR and CDR2 FQNEAQ (reference sequence). This CDR3 is built from 17 residues. The CDR3: CSSSLAPGTSGYNEQFF. CDR3 DNA: TGTTCCAGCAGCTTAGCACCCGGGACTAGCGGCTACAATGAGCAGTTCTTC.

The rearrangement joins TRBV28 to TRBJ1-2; a weak D match, TRBD1 (6 bases). The V end lost 5 bases, the J end lost 5 bases, and 9 bases lay between the germline ends. Germline V gene lookup returns CDR1 MDHEN and CDR2 SYDVKM. This CDR3 is 12 amino acids long. In DNA form, the CDR3 reads TGTGCCAGCAGTAGGGGGAAGTATGGCTACACCTTC. It codes for CASSRGKYGYTF.

The V call is TRBV2, the J call TRBJ1-5, with a tentative D call TRBD1 (6 bases). Trimming removed 5 bases from V and 5 bases from J, with 13 bases in between. The CDR3 extends over 14 amino acids. The V gene's germline CDR1 is SNHLY and CDR2 FYNNEI. Here the CDR3 reads CASSIDRLDQPQHF. The DNA for the CDR3 is TGTGCCAGCAGTATCGACAGGCTTGATCAGCCCCAGCATTTT.

V and J are TRBV30 and TRBJ1-5, with 9 bases fitting TRBD1. The length of the CDR3 is 15 residues. The V gene's germline CDR1 is GTSNPN and CDR2 SVGIG (reference sequence). V shed 2 bases, J shed 5 bases, and the junction held 7 bases outside the gene matches. DNA of the CDR3: TGTGCCTGGAGTCTCGGGAGACAGGGGGATCAGCCCCAGCATTTT. Translation: CAWSLGRQGDQPQHF. Variable domain in full (rest from reference TRBV30 and TRBJ1-5): SQTIHQWPATLVQPVGSPLSLECTVEGTSNPNLYWYRQAAGRGLQLLFYSVGIGQISSEVPQNLSASRPQDRQFILSSKKLLLSDSGFYLCAWSLGRQGDQPQHFGDGTRLSIL.

The V gene is TRBV5-5, the J gene TRBJ2-7; 10 nucleotides line up with TRBD1. The germline CDR1 and CDR2 sequences are SGHKS and YYEKEE (reference sequence). The CDR3 contains 15 residues. The ends lost 4 bases at V and 6 bases at J; junction bases unmatched: 10. The CDR3 here is CASSLGPGQGSEQYF. Written as DNA, the CDR3 is TGTGCCAGCAGCCTTGGCCCGGGACAGGGGAGCGAGCAGTACTTC.

The rearrangement links TRBV6-5 to TRBJ1-2; a weak D match, TRBD1 (6 bases). Germline assignment: CDR1 MNHEY and CDR2 SVGAGI. CDR3 length: 13 residues. Trimming cost V 0 bases and J 5 bases, with 7 bases left between them. The CDR3: CASSYSGQYGYTF. CDR3 in DNA: TGTGCCAGCAGTTACTCGGGACAATATGGCTACACCTTC.

With respect to this clone: At one of its ends the junction is not consistent with the germline gene, which may arise from a read error. This rearrangement joins TRBV7-9 to TRBJ2-7; 8 bases are a match to TRBD1. The CDR3 extends over 14 amino acids. Germline CDR1 reads SEHNR; CDR2 reads FQNEAQ (reference sequence). The CDR3 coding sequence is TGTTCCAGCAGCAGGAGACAGGGGTCCTACGAGCAGTACTTC. Protein: CSSSRRQGSYEQYF.

With regard to this clone: Compared with germline, one end of the junction differs, possibly owing to a read error. This chain joins TRBV7-9 and TRBJ2-7; maybe TRBD1 (6 bases). This CDR3 is 13 amino acids long. CDR1 and CDR2 from the germline V gene are SEHNR and FQNEAQ (reference sequence). CDR3 loop: CSSSSNEGVEQYF. The CDR3 bases are TGTTCCAGCAGCTCCAACGAGGGGGTCGAGCAGTACTTC. Combining the CDR3 with reference TRBV7-9 and TRBJ2-7 gives the whole variable domain DTGVSQNPRHKITKRGQNVTFRCDPISEHNRLYWYRQTLGQGPEFLTYFQNEAQLEKSRLLSDRFSAERPKGSFSTLEIQRTEQGDSAMYLCSSSSNEGVEQYFGPGTRLTVT.

The chain links TRBV6-5 to TRBJ2-7, with 7 bases fitting TRBD1. The CDR3 is 15 residues long. V trimming: 5 bases; J trimming: 5 bases; junction bases outside the gene matches: 12. CDR1 is MNHEY, CDR2 SVGAGI, per germline. The CDR3 here is CASSGGQTRRNEQYF. The CDR3, as DNA: TGTGCCAGCAGTGGGGGACAGACCCGCCGGAACGAGCAGTACTTC.

This sequence joins TRBV18 and TRBJ2-7; a possible D gene is TRBD2 (6 bases). Per the germline V gene, CDR1 is KGHSH and CDR2 is LQKENI. CDR3 length: 14 amino acids. Deletions cut 6 bases from V and 3 bases from J, with 15 bases between. CDR3 DNA: TGTGCCAGCTCGCCTCCCGGGGGTCACTACGAGCAGTACTTC. This translates into CASSPPGGHYEQYF.

This clone was counted only a few times. J is TRBJ2-7 and V is TRBV6-5, with D tentatively TRBD2 (7 bases). The CDR3 is made up of 12 amino acids. Per germline, CDR1 MNHEY and CDR2 SVGAGI. V shed 7 bases and J shed 6 bases, with 13 bases lying between them. The CDR3 spells CASIWGGLEQYF. The CDR3 region has the DNA TGTGCCAGCATCTGGGGGGGGCTCGAGCAGTACTTC.

The chain has TRBV5-5 and TRBJ1-1, with unresolved D. CDR3 size: 13 residues. Germline loops: CDR1 SGHKS, CDR2 YYEKEE (reference sequence). V was trimmed by 2 bases and J by 8 bases, leaving 13 bases between them. The CDR3 sequence: CASSFWRLEEAFF. DNA for the CDR3: TGTGCCAGCAGCTTCTGGAGGTTGGAGGAAGCTTTCTTT. Looking up the rest from reference TRBV5-5 and TRBJ1-1 gives the full variable domain: DAGVTQSPTHLIKTRGQQVTLRCSPISGHKSVSWYQQVLGQGPQFIFQYYEKEERGRGNFPDRFSARQFPNYSSELNVNALLLGDSALYLCASSFWRLEEAFFGQGTRLTVV.

This chain connects TRBV5-1 to TRBJ2-4; 11 bases line up with TRBD2. Losses at the gene ends were 4 bases for V and 0 bases for J; bases not matched to a gene: 3. Per the germline V gene, CDR1 is SGHRS and CDR2 is YFSETQ. The CDR3 has 16 residues. The CDR3 region is CASSILAGGAKNIQYF. The CDR3 DNA is TGCGCCAGCAGCATTCTAGCGGGGGGAGCCAAAAACATTCAGTACTTC.

The chain has TRBV6-1 and TRBJ1-5; 7 bases line up with TRBD1. V was pared by 4 bases and J by 4 bases, with 10 bases of the junction left unmatched. CDR1 is MNHNS and CDR2 is SASEGT in the germline V gene. The CDR3 is 16 amino acids. CDR3 bases: TGTGCCAGCAGTGCCCCGGGACAGCGGGGGAATCAGCCCCAGCATTTT. This sequence encodes CASSAPGQRGNQPQHF.

In this sample, this clone turned up a few times. An end of the junction differs from the germline gene, which may be a read error. The J gene is TRBJ1-1, the V gene TRBV7-9, with D maybe TRBD1 (6 bases). CDR1 and CDR2 (germline): SEHNR, FQNEAQ (reference sequence). This CDR3 has 16 residues. In DNA form, the CDR3 reads TGTTCCAGCAGCCTACTTGGGGGGGCACGTAACACTGAAGCTTTCTTT. This translates into CSSSLLGGARNTEAFF.

In this sample, this clone turned up a few times. The rearrangement links TRBV6-5 to TRBJ1-1; TRBD1 might be the D (5 bases). CDR1 MNHEY and CDR2 SVGAGI come from the germline V gene. This CDR3 spans 14 amino acids. The V end lost 9 bases, the J end lost 4 bases, and 18 bases lay between the germline ends. CDR3 sequence reads: CASSQGLVATEAFF. In DNA form, the CDR3 reads TGTGCCAGTTCCCAGGGTCTAGTCGCCACTGAAGCTTTCTTT.

In this sample, this clone turned up a few times. The chain combines TRBV29-1 with TRBJ1-4; a possible D gene is TRBD1 (5 bases). The germline gives CDR1 SQVTM, CDR2 ANQGSEA. Between the trimmed V and J ends, which lost 4 bases and 6 bases, there was a span of 15 bases. This CDR3 spans 14 amino acids. The CDR3 bases are TGCAGCGTTGGAGGTGGGGGGGGTCATGAAAAACTGTTTTTT. It is translated as CSVGGGGGHEKLFF. The whole variable domain, filled in from reference TRBV29-1 and TRBJ1-4, reads SAVISQKPSRDICQRGTSLTIQCQVDSQVTMMFWYRQQPGQSLTLIATANQGSEATYESGFVIDKFPISRPNLTFSTLTVSNMSPEDSSIYLCSVGGGGGHEKLFFGSGTQLSVL.

V and J are TRBV28 and TRBJ2-3, with 8 bases matching TRBD1. The CDR3 consists of 14 residues. CDR1 and CDR2 from the germline V gene are MDHEN and SYDVKM. V shed 5 bases, J shed 3 bases, and the junction held 4 bases outside the gene matches. CDR3 sequence reads: CASSTRQGTDTQYF. DNA for the CDR3: TGTGCCAGCAGTACCCGACAGGGGACAGATACGCAGTATTTT.

This clone occurred a few times. V usage is TRBV9 and J usage is TRBJ2-3; 13 bases map to TRBD2. Losses at the gene ends were 0 bases for V and 5 bases for J; bases not matched to a gene: 3. Germline assignment: CDR1 SGDLS and CDR2 YYNGEE. The CDR3 is 16 residues long. CDR3 protein: CASSVGTSGGGDTQYF. The CDR3 DNA follows: TGTGCCAGCAGCGTAGGGACTAGCGGGGGTGGAGATACGCAGTATTTT. Together with reference TRBV9 and TRBJ2-3, the CDR3 gives the full variable domain: DSGVTQTPKHLITATGQRVTLRCSPRSGDLSVYWYQQSLDQGLQFLIQYYNGEERAKGNILERFSAQQFPDLHSELNLSSLELGDSALYFCASSVGTSGGGDTQYFGPGTRLTVL.